This TCR beta chain was recovered during a study of cytomegalovirus exposure and HLA in healthy donors. Germline CDR1 ENHRY, CDR2 SYGVKD. Trimming took 6 bases from V and 5 from J; bases not matched to a gene: 9. The CDR3 is 15 residues long. Comment on this clone: What it binds is not known.

The PCR contained 60 Vbeta and 13 Jbeta primers. Sequenced by immunoSEQ multiplex PCR; TCRdb stores in-frame clones only, minus some. This table has some 160,000 clones, 77% appearing once. Findings of the study overall: Across all donors, roughly uniform sequencing depth was an assumption of the presence/absence analyses.

Sequencing was performed on PBMCs. This clonotype was obtained from a man aged 50-60 years in good health and CMV-seropositive. The chain carries TRBV10-3 and TRBJ1-5, with TRBD1 identical over 8 bases. The CDR3 loop reads CAISPQGDGYQPQHF. The CDR3 region has the DNA TGTGCCATCAGCCCACAGGGGGATGGTTATCAGCCCCAGCATTTT.